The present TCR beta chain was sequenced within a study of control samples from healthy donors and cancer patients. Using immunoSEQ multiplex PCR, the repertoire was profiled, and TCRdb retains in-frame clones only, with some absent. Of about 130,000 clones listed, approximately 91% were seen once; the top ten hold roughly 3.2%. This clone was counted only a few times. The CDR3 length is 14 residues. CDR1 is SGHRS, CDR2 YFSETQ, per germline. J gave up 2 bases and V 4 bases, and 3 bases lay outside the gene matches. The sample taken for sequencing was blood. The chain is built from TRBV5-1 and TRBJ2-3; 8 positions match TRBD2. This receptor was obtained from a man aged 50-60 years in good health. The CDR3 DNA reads TGCGCCAGCAGCCAGCGGGGGTTCACAGATACGCAGTATTTT. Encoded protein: CASSQRGFTDTQYF.